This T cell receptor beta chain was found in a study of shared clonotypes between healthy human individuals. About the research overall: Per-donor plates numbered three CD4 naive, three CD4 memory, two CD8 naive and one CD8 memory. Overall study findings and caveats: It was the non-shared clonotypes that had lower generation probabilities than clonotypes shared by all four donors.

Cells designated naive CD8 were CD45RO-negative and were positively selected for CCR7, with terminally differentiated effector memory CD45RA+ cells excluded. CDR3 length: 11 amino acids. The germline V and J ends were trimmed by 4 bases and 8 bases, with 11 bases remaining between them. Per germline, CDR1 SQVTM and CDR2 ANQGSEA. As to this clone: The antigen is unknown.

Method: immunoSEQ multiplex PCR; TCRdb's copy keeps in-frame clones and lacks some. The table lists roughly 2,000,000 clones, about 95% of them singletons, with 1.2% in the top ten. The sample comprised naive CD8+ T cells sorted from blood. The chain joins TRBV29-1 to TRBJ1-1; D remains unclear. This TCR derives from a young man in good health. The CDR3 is CSVVASSEAFF. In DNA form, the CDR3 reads TGCAGCGTTGTGGCTTCCTCCGAAGCTTTCTTT.